Listed here are 18 T cell receptor beta chains from one sample, sequenced in a study of T cell changes during pregnancy in multiple sclerosis. TCRdb keeps only in-frame clones here, not all; method: immunoSEQ multiplex PCR. The sample contains approximately 32,000 clones, 89% of which appear only once. The input for sequencing was CD8+ T cells from peripheral blood mononuclear cells, taken in the first trimester of pregnancy. The receptors shown here come from a female donor with multiple sclerosis, enrolled in a pregnancy study.

The chain employs TRBV11-2 and TRBJ2-7; perhaps TRBD2 as D (6 bases). V gave up 5 bases and J gave up 5 bases, with 19 bases separating them. Germline CDR1 SGHAT, CDR2 FQNNGV. The CDR3 consists of 15 residues. The CDR3 here is CASSPQPGSPDEQYF. The CDR3 nucleotides are TGTGCCAGCAGCCCCCAGCCCGGGAGTCCTGACGAGCAGTACTTC.

The rearrangement links TRBV4-3 to TRBJ2-7, with a possible D match to TRBD2 (6 bases). The length of the CDR3 is 15 residues. Trimming cost V 6 bases and J 2 bases, with 17 bases left between them. Germline CDR1 is LGHNA and CDR2 is YSLEER. DNA of the CDR3: TGCGCCAGCAGTCTCGGGAGTGACGGCACCTACGAGCAGTACTTC. Its protein product is CASSLGSDGTYEQYF.

V is TRBV19 and J is TRBJ2-1, with 10 positions matching TRBD1. Germline lookup yields CDR1 LNHDA and CDR2 SQIVND (reference sequence). The V and J ends lost 3 bases and 14 bases, in that order; junction bases with no gene match: 1. The CDR3 covers 11 residues. The CDR3 region has the DNA TGTGCCAGTAGTATCGGGACAGGGGAGTTCTTC. It encodes CASSIGTGEFF.

The rearrangement joins TRBV7-9 to TRBJ2-7, with 10 bases matching TRBD2. This CDR3 has 16 residues. V dropped 4 bases and J dropped 3; count of bases not matched to a gene: 9. Germline V gene data show CDR1 as SEHNR and CDR2 as FQNEAQ (reference sequence). The CDR3: CASSSSLAGVSYEQYF. DNA for the CDR3: TGTGCCAGCAGCTCATCCCTAGCGGGAGTAAGCTACGAGCAGTACTTC.

The genes are TRBV28 and TRBJ2-3; TRBD2 is a possible D gene (6 bases). The CDR3 has 16 amino acids. Trimming shortened V by 3 bases and J by 0 bases, and 13 bases separated the two germline ends. Germline CDR1 and CDR2: MDHEN and SYDVKM. Here the CDR3 reads CASSFPGSFSTDTQYF. The CDR3, as DNA: TGTGCCAGCAGTTTTCCCGGGAGCTTTAGCACAGATACGCAGTATTTT. Filled out from reference TRBV28 and TRBJ2-3, the complete variable domain reads DVKVTQSSRYLVKRTGEKVFLECVQDMDHENMFWYRQDPGLGLRLIYFSYDVKMKEKGDIPEGYSVSREKKERFSLILESASTNQTSMYLCASSFPGSFSTDTQYFGPGTRLTVL.

J is TRBJ2-7 and V is TRBV9, with TRBD2 matching 11 bases. V was clipped by 6 bases and J by 3 bases; unmatched bases: 5. Germline lookup yields CDR1 SGDLS and CDR2 YYNGEE. This CDR3 is built from 14 residues. The CDR3: CASNSGRANYEQYF. The CDR3 coding sequence is TGTGCCAGCAATAGCGGGAGGGCCAACTACGAGCAGTACTTC.

The rearrangement links TRBV6-1 to TRBJ2-7, with a possible D match to TRBD1 (5 bases). The CDR3 is made up of 14 amino acids. V lost 1 base and J 6 bases, leaving 13 bases between the germline ends. Germline V CDR1 and CDR2: MNHNS, SASEGT. CDR3 protein: CASSEVQGMGEQYF. The CDR3, as DNA: TGTGCCAGCAGTGAAGTTCAGGGTATGGGCGAGCAGTACTTC.

This clone is a singleton in its sample. The chain carries TRBV7-9 and TRBJ2-7, with D uncertain. The CDR3 is made up of 15 amino acids. CDR1 SEHNR and CDR2 FQNEAQ come from the germline V gene (reference sequence). Trimming pared 5 bases from V and 5 bases from J, leaving 19 bases between. This chain's CDR3 is CASSNSGLGVHEQYF. DNA for the CDR3: TGTGCCAGCAGCAATTCAGGCCTCGGCGTCCACGAGCAGTACTTC.

The rearrangement uses TRBV4-3 and TRBJ2-1, with 8 bases aligning to TRBD2. Germline V gene sequence: CDR1 LGHNA, CDR2 YSLEER. V shed 4 bases, J shed 9 bases, and the junction held 11 bases outside the gene matches. This CDR3 region has 15 residues. DNA for the CDR3: TGCGCCAGCAGCCCGACTTTAGCGGGATCGGTTGAGCAGTTCTTC. Its translation is CASSPTLAGSVEQFF.

The rearrangement joins TRBV5-6 to TRBJ1-1; 7 positions agree with TRBD1. The ends lost 4 bases at V and 5 bases at J; junction bases unmatched: 8. The CDR3 totals 14 residues. Looked up from germline, CDR1 is SGHDT and CDR2 is YYEEEE. The CDR3 is CASSPRQGETEAFF. In nucleotides, the CDR3 is TGTGCCAGCAGCCCACGCCAGGGGGAAACTGAAGCTTTCTTT.

V and J are TRBV19 and TRBJ2-1, with 11 bases that match TRBD2. Trimming cost V 3 bases and J 12 bases; bases outside gene matches: 13. This CDR3 has 16 residues. Germline values: CDR1 LNHDA, CDR2 SQIVND (reference sequence). The CDR3 reads CASSIPGLAAAGRQFF. The CDR3 DNA reads TGTGCCAGTAGTATCCCGGGACTAGCGGCCGCGGGTCGGCAGTTCTTC.

The chain carries TRBV15 and TRBJ1-1; D unclear. The CDR3 length is 14 residues. Trimming removed 3 bases from V and 3 bases from J, with 11 bases in between. Per germline, CDR1 LNHNV and CDR2 YYDKDF (reference sequence). CDR3 sequence (DNA): TGTGCCACCAGCAGTCGTGCAGGATACACTGAAGCTTTCTTT. Its protein is CATSSRAGYTEAFF.

The chain combines TRBV27 with TRBJ1-5; weak D call: TRBD1 (5 bases). The CDR3 is 14 amino acids. Trimming pared 4 bases from V and 7 bases from J, leaving 14 bases between. Germline CDR1 and CDR2: MNHEY and SMNVEV (reference sequence). CDR3: CASSSLGEGQPQHF. The DNA of the CDR3 is TGTGCCAGCAGTTCCCTGGGGGAGGGCCAGCCCCAGCATTTT.

This clone was detected once. This chain uses TRBV6-6 with TRBJ2-1; D is ambiguous. The V end was cut by 6 bases, the J end by 4 bases, with 10 bases between. Germline-derived CDR1 and CDR2 are MNHNY and SVGAGI (reference sequence). The CDR3 contains 13 residues. The CDR3 is CASSPGRYNEQFF. CDR3 DNA sequence: TGTGCCAGCAGCCCCGGTCGGTACAATGAGCAGTTCTTC.

The gene calls are TRBV5-1 and TRBJ2-7; TRBD1 matches at 10 bases. The CDR3 has 14 amino acids. The ends lost 4 bases at V and 3 bases at J; junction bases unmatched: 4. Germline V gene sequence: CDR1 SGHRS, CDR2 YFSETQ. In DNA, the CDR3 is TGCGCCAGCAGCGGGGGACAGGGGATCTACGAGCAGTACTTC. This translates into CASSGGQGIYEQYF.

The V call is TRBV13, the J call TRBJ2-3; perhaps TRBD2 as D (5 bases). Trimming took 5 bases from V and 1 from J, leaving 16 bases between them. The length of the CDR3 is 16 residues. Germline V gene data show CDR1 as PRHDT and CDR2 as FYEKMQ (reference sequence). CDR3 DNA: TGTGCCAGCAGCCTTAGCGACGAAGACCGCACAGATACGCAGTATTTT. Its protein product is CASSLSDEDRTDTQYF.

The chain joins TRBV28 to TRBJ1-5; weak D call: TRBD1 (5 bases). Per the germline V gene, CDR1 is MDHEN and CDR2 is SYDVKM. CDR3 size: 15 residues. The V end lost 5 bases, the J end lost 1 base, and 12 bases lay between the germline ends. In DNA form, the CDR3 reads TGTGCCAGCAGTACTAAGGGGAAGAGCAATCAGCCCCAGCATTTT. As protein: CASSTKGKSNQPQHF.

This chain links TRBV7-2 with TRBJ2-1, with D possibly being TRBD2 (6 bases). V lost 3 bases and J 5 bases, leaving 11 bases between the germline ends. Per the germline V gene, CDR1 is SGHTA and CDR2 is FQGNSA. CDR3 size: 14 residues. The CDR3, as DNA: TGTGCCAGCAGCTTTGGAGGGAGGAACAATGAGCAGTTCTTC. Protein: CASSFGGRNNEQFF.